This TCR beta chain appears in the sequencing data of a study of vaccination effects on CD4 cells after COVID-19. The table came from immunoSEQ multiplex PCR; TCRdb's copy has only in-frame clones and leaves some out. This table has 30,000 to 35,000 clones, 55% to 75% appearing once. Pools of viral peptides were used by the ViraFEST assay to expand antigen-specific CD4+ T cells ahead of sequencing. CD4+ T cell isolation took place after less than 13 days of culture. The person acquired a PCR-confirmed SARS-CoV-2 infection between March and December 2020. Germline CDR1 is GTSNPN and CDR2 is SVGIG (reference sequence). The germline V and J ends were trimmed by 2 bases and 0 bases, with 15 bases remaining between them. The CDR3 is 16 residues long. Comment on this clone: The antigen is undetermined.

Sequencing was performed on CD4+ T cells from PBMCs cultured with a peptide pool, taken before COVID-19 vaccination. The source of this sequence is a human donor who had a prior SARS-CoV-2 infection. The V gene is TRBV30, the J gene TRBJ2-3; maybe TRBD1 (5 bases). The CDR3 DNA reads TGTGCCTGGAGTTCCCCAGGGATTACTAGCACAGATACGCAGTATTTT. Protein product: CAWSSPGITSTDTQYF. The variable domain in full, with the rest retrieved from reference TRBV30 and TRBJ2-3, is SQTIHQWPATLVQPVGSPLSLECTVEGTSNPNLYWYRQAAGRGLQLLFYSVGIGQISSEVPQNLSASRPQDRQFILSSKKLLLSDSGFYLCAWSSPGITSTDTQYFGPGTRLTVL.